What follows are 6 T cell receptor beta chains derived from one specimen sequenced in a study of CD8+ T cells in alopecia areata. The authors extracted RNA and reverse transcribed it into cDNA as the sequencing template. Using immunoSEQ multiplex PCR, the repertoire was profiled, and TCRdb retains in-frame clones only, with some absent. The data show a few hundred thousand clones, approximately 70% seen once. As to treatment: oral pan-JAK inhibitor, 5-10 mg twice daily. Material: CD4+ T cells sorted from blood, obtained between weeks 43 and 45, from a patient treated with tofacitinib. These receptors all come from a human donor with alopecia areata.

The CDR3 region is CASNRGAGSPLHF. The CDR3 DNA is TGTGCCAGCAACCGAGGGGCAGGTTCACCCCTCCACTTT. V gene TRBV25-1 combines with J gene TRBJ1-6; D may be TRBD1 (5 bases). The CDR3 extends over 13 amino acids. Germline V gene lookup returns CDR1 MGHDK and CDR2 SYGVNS. V lost 7 bases and J 9 bases, leaving 13 bases between the germline ends. Supplemented by reference TRBV25-1 and TRBJ1-6, the full variable domain reads EADIYQTPRYLVIGTGKKITLECSQTMGHDKMYWYQQDPGMELHLIHYSYGVNSTEKGDLSSESTVSRIRTEHFPLTLESARPSHTSQYLCASNRGAGSPLHFGNGTRLTVT.

This clone was found once. The rearrangement uses TRBV25-1 and TRBJ1-4; TRBD1 is a possible D gene (5 bases). CDR1 and CDR2 from the germline V gene are MGHDK and SYGVNS. V shed 1 base and J shed 8 bases, with 17 bases lying between them. This CDR3 is built from 16 residues. CDR3 nucleotide sequence: TGTGCCAGCAGTGAATCCCATCAGCAGGGAGGGGAAAAACTGTTTTTT. Encoded protein: CASSESHQQGGEKLFF.

The J gene is TRBJ1-1, the V gene TRBV25-1; D unclear. CDR1 MGHDK and CDR2 SYGVNS come from the germline V gene. The CDR3 length is 14 residues. V was trimmed by 1 base and J by 1 base, leaving 7 bases between them. For the CDR3, the DNA is TGTGCCAGCAGTGAATTGGGGAGGAACACTGAAGCTTTCTTT. Protein: CASSELGRNTEAFF.

This clone was found a few times. The chain combines TRBV30 with TRBJ2-3, with D tentatively TRBD1 or TRBD2 (5 bases each). Trimming pared 4 bases from V and 4 bases from J, leaving 12 bases between. In germline, CDR1 is GTSNPN, CDR2 SVGIG (reference sequence). The CDR3 is 13 residues long. The CDR3: CAWTGLAADTQYF. The CDR3 nucleotides are TGTGCCTGGACGGGGCTAGCCGCAGATACGCAGTATTTT.

This chain uses TRBV29-1 with TRBJ2-5; D remains ambiguous. Trimming took off 5 bases at V and 4 bases at J, with 11 bases between the two ends. This CDR3 has 12 residues. Germline values: CDR1 SQVTM, CDR2 ANQGSEA. CDR3: CSVRTRGETQYF. The CDR3 coding sequence is TGCAGCGTTAGGACCCGAGGAGAGACCCAGTACTTC.

The chain uses TRBV7-3 and TRBJ2-1; 13 bases fit TRBD2. The V and J ends lost 5 bases and 5 bases, in that order; junction bases with no gene match: 6. The CDR3 extends over 16 amino acids. CDR1 and CDR2 (germline): SGHTA, FQGTGA. In DNA, the CDR3 is TGTGCCAGCAGCCCACTAGGACTAGCGGGGGACAATGAGCAGTTCTTC. Amino acid sequence: CASSPLGLAGDNEQFF.